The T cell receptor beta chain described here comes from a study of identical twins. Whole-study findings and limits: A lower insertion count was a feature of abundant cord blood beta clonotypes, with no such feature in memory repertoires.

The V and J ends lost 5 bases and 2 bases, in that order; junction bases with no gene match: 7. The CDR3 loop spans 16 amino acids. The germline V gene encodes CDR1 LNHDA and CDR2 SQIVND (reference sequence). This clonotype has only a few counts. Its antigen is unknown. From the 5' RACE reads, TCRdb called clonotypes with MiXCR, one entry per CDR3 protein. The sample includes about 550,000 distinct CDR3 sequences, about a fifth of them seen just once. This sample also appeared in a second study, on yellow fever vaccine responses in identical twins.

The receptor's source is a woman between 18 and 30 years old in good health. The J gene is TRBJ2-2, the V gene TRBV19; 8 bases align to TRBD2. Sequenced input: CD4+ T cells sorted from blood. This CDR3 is CASSQRGGGNTGELFF. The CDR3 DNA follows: TGTGCCAGTAGTCAACGGGGGGGCGGTAACACCGGGGAGCTGTTTTTT.